This T cell receptor (beta chain) derives from a study of OX40 agonist ivuxolimab in advanced cancers. Study overall: Patients were treated with intravenous ivuxolimab, dosed at 0.01 to 10 mg/kg and infused every 2 weeks.

Autoimmune disease history or systemic immunosuppression led to patient exclusion. Repertoires were generated with immunoSEQ multiplex PCR, while TCRdb's copy carries only in-frame clones and drops some. The sample lists about 58,000 clones, roughly 91% seen once, with about 0.77% in the top ten. The CDR3 consists of 14 residues. J was trimmed by 6 bases and V by 2 bases; bases with no gene match: 7. CDR1 is WSHSY, CDR2 SAAADI, per germline. Details on this clone: The antigen remains unidentified.

Study findings and constraints: Averaging showed that CD8+ T cells had more expanded clones than CD4+ did. The investigators did not determine what antigen specificity the expanded peripheral T cells had.

This sample comprised CD4+ or CD8+ T cells sorted from blood, obtained in a trial of the OX40 agonist ivuxolimab. This receptor was taken from an adult with an advanced solid tumor such as melanoma, head and neck, liver or kidney cancer. The rearrangement links TRBV10-2 to TRBJ2-7, with TRBD2 matching 7 bases. CDR3: CASSEKRLAAEQYF. The CDR3 DNA reads TGCGCCAGCAGTGAGAAGAGACTAGCAGCCGAGCAGTACTTC.